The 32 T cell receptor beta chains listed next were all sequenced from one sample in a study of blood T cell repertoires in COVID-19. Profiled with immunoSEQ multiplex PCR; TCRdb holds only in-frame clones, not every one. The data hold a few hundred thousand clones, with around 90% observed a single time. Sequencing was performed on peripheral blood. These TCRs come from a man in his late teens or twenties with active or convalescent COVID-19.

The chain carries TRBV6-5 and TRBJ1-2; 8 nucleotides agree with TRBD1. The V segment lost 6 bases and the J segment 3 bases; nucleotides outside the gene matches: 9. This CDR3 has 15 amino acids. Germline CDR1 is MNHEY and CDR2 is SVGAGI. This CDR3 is CASRDRARGDYGYTF. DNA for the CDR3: TGTGCCAGCAGGGACAGGGCGAGGGGAGACTATGGCTACACCTTC.

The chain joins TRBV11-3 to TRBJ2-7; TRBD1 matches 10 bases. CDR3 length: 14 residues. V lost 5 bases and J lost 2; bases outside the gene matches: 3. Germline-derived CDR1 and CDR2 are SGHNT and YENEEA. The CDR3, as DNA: TGTGCCAGCAGCCGCGGACAGGGGGCCTACGAGCAGTACTTC. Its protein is CASSRGQGAYEQYF.

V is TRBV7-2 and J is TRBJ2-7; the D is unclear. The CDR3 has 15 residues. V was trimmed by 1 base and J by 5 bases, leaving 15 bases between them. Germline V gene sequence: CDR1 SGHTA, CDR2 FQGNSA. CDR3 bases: TGTGCCAGCAGCTTAGTTTCGTTAGTAGTCAACGAGCAGTACTTC. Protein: CASSLVSLVVNEQYF.

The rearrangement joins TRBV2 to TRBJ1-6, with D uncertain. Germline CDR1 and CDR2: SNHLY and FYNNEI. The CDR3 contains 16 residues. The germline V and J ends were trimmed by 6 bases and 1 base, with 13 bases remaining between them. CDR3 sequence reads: CASRAASSSYNSPLHF. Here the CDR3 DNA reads TGTGCCAGCAGGGCTGCCTCGTCATCCTATAATTCACCCCTCCACTTT. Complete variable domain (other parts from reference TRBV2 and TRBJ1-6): EPEVTQTPSHQVTQMGQEVILRCVPISNHLYFYWYRQILGQKVEFLVSFYNNEISEKSEIFDDQFSVERPDGSNFTLKIRSTKLEDSAMYFCASRAASSSYNSPLHFGNGTRLTVT.

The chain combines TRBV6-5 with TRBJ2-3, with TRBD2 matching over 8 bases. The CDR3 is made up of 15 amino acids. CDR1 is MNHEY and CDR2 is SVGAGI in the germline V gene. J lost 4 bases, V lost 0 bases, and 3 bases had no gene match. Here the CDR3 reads CASSYSQRGSDTQYF. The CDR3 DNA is TGTGCCAGCAGTTACTCGCAGCGGGGGTCAGATACGCAGTATTTT.

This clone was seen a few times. The CDR3 sequence is CASSTGLPPYEQYF. CDR3 in DNA: TGCGCCAGCAGCACGGGACTTCCCCCCTACGAGCAGTACTTC. The chain carries TRBV5-1 and TRBJ2-7, with a weak D call TRBD2 (6 bases). The V and J ends lost 4 bases and 2 bases respectively, with 13 bases between them. The CDR3 is 14 residues long. Germline lookup yields CDR1 SGHRS and CDR2 YFSETQ.

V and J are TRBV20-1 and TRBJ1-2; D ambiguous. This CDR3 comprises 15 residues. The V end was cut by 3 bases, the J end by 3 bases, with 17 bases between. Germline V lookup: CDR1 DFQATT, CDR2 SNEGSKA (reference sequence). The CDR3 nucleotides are TGCAGTGCTAGTATTCAGGCCCTGGGCGACTATGGCTACACCTTC. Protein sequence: CSASIQALGDYGYTF.

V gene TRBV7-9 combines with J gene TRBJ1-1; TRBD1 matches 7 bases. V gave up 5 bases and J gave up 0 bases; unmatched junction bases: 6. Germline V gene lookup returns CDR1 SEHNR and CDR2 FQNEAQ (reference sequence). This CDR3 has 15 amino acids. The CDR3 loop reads CASSPQQGLNTEAFF. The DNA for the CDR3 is TGTGCCAGCAGCCCCCAACAGGGGCTGAACACTGAAGCTTTCTTT.

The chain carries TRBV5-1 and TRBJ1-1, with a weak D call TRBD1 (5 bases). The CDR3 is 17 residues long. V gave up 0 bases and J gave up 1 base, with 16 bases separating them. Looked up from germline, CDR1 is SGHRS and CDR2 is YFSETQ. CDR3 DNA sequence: TGCGCCAGCAGCTTGGGGACACTTATTTTCGGGAACACTGAAGCTTTCTTT. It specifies CASSLGTLIFGNTEAFF.

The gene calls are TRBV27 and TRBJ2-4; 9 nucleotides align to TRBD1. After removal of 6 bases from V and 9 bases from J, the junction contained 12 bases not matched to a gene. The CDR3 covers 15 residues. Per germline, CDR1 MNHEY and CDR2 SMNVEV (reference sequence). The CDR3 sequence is CASRTPGQGRAIQYF. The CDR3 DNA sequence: TGTGCCAGCAGGACACCGGGACAGGGACGCGCCATTCAGTACTTC.

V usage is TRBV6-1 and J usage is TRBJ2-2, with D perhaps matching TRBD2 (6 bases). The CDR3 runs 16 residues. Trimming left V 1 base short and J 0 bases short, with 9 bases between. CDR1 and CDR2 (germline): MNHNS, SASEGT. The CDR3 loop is CASSEGGDPNTGELFF. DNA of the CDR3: TGTGCCAGCAGTGAAGGGGGGGATCCGAACACCGGGGAGCTGTTTTTT.

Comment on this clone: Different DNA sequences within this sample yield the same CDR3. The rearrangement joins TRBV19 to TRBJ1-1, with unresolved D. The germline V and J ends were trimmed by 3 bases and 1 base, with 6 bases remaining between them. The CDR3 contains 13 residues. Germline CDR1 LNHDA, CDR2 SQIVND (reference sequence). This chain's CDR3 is CASSILRNTEAFF. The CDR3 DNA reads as TGTGCCAGTAGTATCTTGAGGAACACTGAAGCTTTCTTT.

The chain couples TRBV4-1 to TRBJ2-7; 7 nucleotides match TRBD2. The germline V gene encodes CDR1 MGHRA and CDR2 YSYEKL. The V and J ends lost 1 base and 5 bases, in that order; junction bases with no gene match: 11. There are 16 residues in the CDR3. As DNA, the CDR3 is TGCGCCAGCAGCCAAGCACCTAAAGCGGGACTTAACGAGCAGTACTTC. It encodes CASSQAPKAGLNEQYF.

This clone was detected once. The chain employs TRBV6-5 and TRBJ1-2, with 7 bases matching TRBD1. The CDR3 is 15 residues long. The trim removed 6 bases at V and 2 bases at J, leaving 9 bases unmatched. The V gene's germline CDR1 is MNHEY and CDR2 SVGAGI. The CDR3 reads CASSRDRAQNYGYTF. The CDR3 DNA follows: TGTGCCAGCAGCCGAGACAGGGCCCAGAACTATGGCTACACCTTC.

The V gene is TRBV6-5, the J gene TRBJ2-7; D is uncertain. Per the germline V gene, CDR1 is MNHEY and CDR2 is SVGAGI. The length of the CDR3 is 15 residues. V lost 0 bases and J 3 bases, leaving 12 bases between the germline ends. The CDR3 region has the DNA TGTGCCAGCAGTTACTCGACGGCAGGAAGCTACGAGCAGTACTTC. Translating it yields CASSYSTAGSYEQYF.

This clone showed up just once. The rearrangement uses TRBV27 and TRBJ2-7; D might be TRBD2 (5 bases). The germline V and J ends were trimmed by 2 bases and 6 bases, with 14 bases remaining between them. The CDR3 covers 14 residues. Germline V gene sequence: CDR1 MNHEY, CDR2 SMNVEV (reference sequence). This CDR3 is CASSLNPGYSEQYF. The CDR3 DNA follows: TGTGCCAGCAGTTTAAATCCGGGGTATAGCGAGCAGTACTTC.

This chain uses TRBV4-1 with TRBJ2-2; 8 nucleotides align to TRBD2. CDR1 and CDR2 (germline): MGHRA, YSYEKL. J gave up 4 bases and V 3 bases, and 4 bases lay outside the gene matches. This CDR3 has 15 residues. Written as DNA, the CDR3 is TGCGCCAGCAGCCATAGCGGGGTCCTCACCGGGGAGCTGTTTTTT. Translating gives CASSHSGVLTGELFF.

The CDR3 reads CASSLSLRRAGTDTQYF. CDR3 in DNA: TGTGCCAGCAGTTTAAGTCTACGTCGAGCGGGCACAGATACGCAGTATTTT. The rearrangement uses TRBV27 and TRBJ2-3; the D gene is possibly TRBD2 (5 bases). CDR1 is MNHEY, CDR2 SMNVEV, per germline (reference sequence). The V end lost 2 bases, the J end lost 1 base, and 16 bases lay between the germline ends. The CDR3 sequence is 17 residues long.

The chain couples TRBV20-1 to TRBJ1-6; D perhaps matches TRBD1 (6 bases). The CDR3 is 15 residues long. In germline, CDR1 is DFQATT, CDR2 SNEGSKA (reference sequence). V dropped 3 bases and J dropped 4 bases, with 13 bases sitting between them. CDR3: CSASRVRGYNSPLHF. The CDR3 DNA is TGCAGTGCTAGTCGGGTCAGGGGATATAATTCACCCCTCCACTTT.

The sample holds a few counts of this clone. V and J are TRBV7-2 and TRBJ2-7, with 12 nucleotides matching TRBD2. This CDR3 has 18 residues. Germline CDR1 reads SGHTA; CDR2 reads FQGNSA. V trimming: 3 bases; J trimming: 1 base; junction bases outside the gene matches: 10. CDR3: CASSFTVGGTSGSYEQYF. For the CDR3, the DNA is TGTGCCAGCAGCTTTACGGTAGGGGGGACTAGCGGGTCCTACGAGCAGTACTTC.

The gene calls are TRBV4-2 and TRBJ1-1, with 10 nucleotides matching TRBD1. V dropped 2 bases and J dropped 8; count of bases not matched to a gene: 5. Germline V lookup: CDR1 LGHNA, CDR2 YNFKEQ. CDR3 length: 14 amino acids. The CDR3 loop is CASSQRDRGAEAFF. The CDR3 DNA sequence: TGTGCCAGCAGCCAAAGGGACAGGGGAGCAGAAGCTTTCTTT.

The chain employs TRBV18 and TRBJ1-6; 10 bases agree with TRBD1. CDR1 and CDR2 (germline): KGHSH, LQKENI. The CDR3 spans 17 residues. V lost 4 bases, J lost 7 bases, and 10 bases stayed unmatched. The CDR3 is CASSLMQPGQGNSPLHF. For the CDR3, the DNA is TGTGCCAGCTCACTGATGCAACCGGGACAGGGGAATTCACCCCTCCACTTT.

The CDR3 reads CASSSFSIGKTMNTEAFF. In nucleotides, the CDR3 is TGTGCCAGCAGCTCGTTCTCTATCGGGAAGACGATGAACACTGAAGCTTTCTTT. The rearrangement links TRBV7-8 to TRBJ1-1; D is unresolved. The germline gives CDR1 SGHVS, CDR2 FQNEAQ. The CDR3 is made up of 18 amino acids. Trimming removed 4 bases at V and 0 bases at J, with 21 bases between.

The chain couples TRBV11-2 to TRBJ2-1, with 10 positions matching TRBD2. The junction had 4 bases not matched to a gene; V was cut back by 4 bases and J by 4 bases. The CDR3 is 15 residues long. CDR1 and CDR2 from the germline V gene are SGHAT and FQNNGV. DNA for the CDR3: TGTGCCAGCAGCTCTAGCGGGGGACTATACAATGAGCAGTTCTTC. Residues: CASSSSGGLYNEQFF.

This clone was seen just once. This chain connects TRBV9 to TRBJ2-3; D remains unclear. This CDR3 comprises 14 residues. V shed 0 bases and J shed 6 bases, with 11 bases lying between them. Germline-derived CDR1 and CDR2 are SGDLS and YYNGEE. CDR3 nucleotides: TGTGCCAGCAGCGTAGATTCGGGTTGGGATACGCAGTATTTT. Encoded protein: CASSVDSGWDTQYF. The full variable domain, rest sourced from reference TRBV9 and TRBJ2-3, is DSGVTQTPKHLITATGQRVTLRCSPRSGDLSVYWYQQSLDQGLQFLIQYYNGEERAKGNILERFSAQQFPDLHSELNLSSLELGDSALYFCASSVDSGWDTQYFGPGTRLTVL.

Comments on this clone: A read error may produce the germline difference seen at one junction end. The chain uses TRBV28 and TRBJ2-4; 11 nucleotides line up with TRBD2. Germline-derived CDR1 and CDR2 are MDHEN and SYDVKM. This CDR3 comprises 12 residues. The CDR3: CASSRGTSGTLF. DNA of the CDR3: TGTGCCAGCAGTAGAGGGACTAGCGGTACCCTCTTC.

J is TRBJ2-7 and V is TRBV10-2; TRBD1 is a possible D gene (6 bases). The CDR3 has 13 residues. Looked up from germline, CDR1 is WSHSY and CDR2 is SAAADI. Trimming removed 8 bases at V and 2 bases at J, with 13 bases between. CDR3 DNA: TGCGCCAGCGCCGGGACACCGACCTACGAGCAGTACTTC. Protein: CASAGTPTYEQYF.

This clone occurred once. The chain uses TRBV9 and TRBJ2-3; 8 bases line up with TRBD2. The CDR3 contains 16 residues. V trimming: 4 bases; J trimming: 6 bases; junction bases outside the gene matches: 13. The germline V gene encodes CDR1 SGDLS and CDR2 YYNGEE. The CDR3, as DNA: TGTGCCAGCAGCTTTCACGGGGGGGCGATGGTTGATACGCAGTATTTT. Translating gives CASSFHGGAMVDTQYF. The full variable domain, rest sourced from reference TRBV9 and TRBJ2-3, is DSGVTQTPKHLITATGQRVTLRCSPRSGDLSVYWYQQSLDQGLQFLIQYYNGEERAKGNILERFSAQQFPDLHSELNLSSLELGDSALYFCASSFHGGAMVDTQYFGPGTRLTVL.

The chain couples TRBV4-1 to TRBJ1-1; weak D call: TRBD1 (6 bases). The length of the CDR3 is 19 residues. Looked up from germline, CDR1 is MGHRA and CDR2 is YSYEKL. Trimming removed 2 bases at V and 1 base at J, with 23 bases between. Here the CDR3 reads CASSQLLQGSYRENTEAFF. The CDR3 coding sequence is TGCGCCAGCAGCCAACTTCTGCAGGGGTCCTACAGGGAGAACACTGAAGCTTTCTTT.

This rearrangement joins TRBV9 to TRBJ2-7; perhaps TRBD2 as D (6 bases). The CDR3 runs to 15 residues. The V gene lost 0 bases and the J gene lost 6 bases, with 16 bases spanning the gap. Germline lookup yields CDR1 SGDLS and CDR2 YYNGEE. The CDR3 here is CASSVAGSGGGEQYF. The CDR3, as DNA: TGTGCCAGCAGCGTAGCGGGTAGTGGGGGAGGCGAGCAGTACTTC. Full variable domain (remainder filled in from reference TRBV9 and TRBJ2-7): DSGVTQTPKHLITATGQRVTLRCSPRSGDLSVYWYQQSLDQGLQFLIQYYNGEERAKGNILERFSAQQFPDLHSELNLSSLELGDSALYFCASSVAGSGGGEQYFGPGTRLTVT.

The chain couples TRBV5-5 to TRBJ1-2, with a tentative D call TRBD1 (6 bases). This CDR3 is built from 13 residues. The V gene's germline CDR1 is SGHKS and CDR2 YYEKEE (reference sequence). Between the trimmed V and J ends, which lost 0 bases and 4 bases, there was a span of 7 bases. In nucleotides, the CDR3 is TGTGCCAGCAGCTTGGACAGGGCCTATGGCTACACCTTC. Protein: CASSLDRAYGYTF.

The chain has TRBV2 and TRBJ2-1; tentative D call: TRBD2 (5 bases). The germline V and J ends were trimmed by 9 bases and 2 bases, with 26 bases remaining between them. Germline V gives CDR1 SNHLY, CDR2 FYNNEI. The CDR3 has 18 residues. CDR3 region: CARRRRRIGQAPYNEQFF. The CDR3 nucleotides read TGTGCCAGGAGACGGAGGAGAATAGGGCAGGCGCCCTACAATGAGCAGTTCTTC.